This record covers a single TCR beta chain. What it binds is unknown. This entry belongs to a study of cytomegalovirus exposure and HLA in healthy donors. Study-level background: There were around 390 genotyped donors. Of these, roughly 80% fell in the genetic ancestry cluster associated with self-reported Caucasian donors. Study-level points and caveats: Most TCR beta V segments were productive about 87% or about 30% of the time in an earlier analysis. Relative to equally common others, HLA-associated TCR beta chains showed greater clonal expansion in a later analysis. Relative to the approximately 700-donor mean, N-insertions were reportedly fewer in an Asian-associated ancestry cluster in a later analysis.

This CDR3 region has 15 residues. Germline V gives CDR1 MNHEY, CDR2 SVGAGI. The primer mix had 60 Vbeta and 13 Jbeta primers. This table comes from immunoSEQ multiplex PCR, and its TCRdb copy is limited to in-frame clones, with some not included. The sample has 110,000 to 150,000 clones; about 86% are singletons. The chain carries TRBV6-5 and TRBJ2-5, with 12 bases fitting TRBD1. The DNA end favors TRBJ2-7, so the J call may be wrong. The receptor's source is a man between 40 and 49 years old in good health and CMV-seropositive. The sample consisted of PBMCs. The CDR3 coding sequence is TGTGCCAGCAGAATCGGGACAGGGGGCAACAACGAGCAGTACTTC. Amino acid sequence: CASRIGTGGNNEQYF.